Listed below are T cell receptor beta chains from one sample, sequenced in a study of blood T cell repertoires in COVID-19. Sequenced by immunoSEQ multiplex PCR; TCRdb stores in-frame clones only, minus some. In the table there are 63,000 or so clones, around 86% of which are singletons. Material: peripheral blood. Every receptor here comes from a man aged 65 to 79 with active COVID-19. Both conserved end residues are part of each CDR3. The D gene is left open where the match is weak. Only part of the rows carry a size: once, few, many, or a class if the clone is expanded.

abundance | j_gene | v_gene | d_gene | CDR3nt | CDR3aa
- | TRBJ1-2 | TRBV30 | - | TGTGCCTGGAGTGTACTGTGGGCTGCTGGTGGCTACACCTTC | CAWSVLWAAGGYTF
- | TRBJ2-3 | TRBV18 | TRBD2 | TGTGCCAGCTCACAACGGACTAGCGGGAGTCGCCCAGATACGCAGTATTTT | CASSQRTSGSRPDTQYF
- | TRBJ1-6 | TRBV11-3 | TRBD1 | TGTGCCAGCAGCCAGGACAGGTGGGGTTCACCCCTCCACTTT | CASSQDRWGSPLHF
few | TRBJ1-5 | TRBV5-1 | - | TGCGCCAGCAGCTTGGAGCCCTATCAGCCCCAGCATTTT | CASSLEPYQPQHF
- | TRBJ1-2 | TRBV19 | TRBD1 | TGTGCCAGTAGTATGCGGGACAGGATCGATCGGGGCGGCTACACCTTC | CASSMRDRIDRGGYTF
- | TRBJ1-1 | TRBV11-3 | - | TGTGCCAGCAGCTTATTCAGGCCGAACACTGAAGCTTTCTTT | CASSLFRPNTEAFF
- | TRBJ1-5 | TRBV19 | TRBD1 | TGTGCCAGTAGTCCCCGGACAGGGGCTTCTAATCAGCCCCAGCATTTT | CASSPRTGASNQPQHF
few | TRBJ2-3 | TRBV5-1 | TRBD2 | TGCGCCAGCAGCGGTACTAGCGGGAGGTGGGCAGATACGCAGTATTTT | CASSGTSGRWADTQYF
- | TRBJ2-7 | TRBV6-5 | - | TGTGCCAGCAGTTCTACGCAATCCTACGAGCAGTACTTC | CASSSTQSYEQYF
once | TRBJ2-1 | TRBV7-2 | TRBD2 | TGTGCCAGCACTCGGGAGGGATCCTACAATGAGCAGTTCTTC | CASTREGSYNEQFF
once | TRBJ2-3 | TRBV13 | TRBD1 | TGTGCCAGCAGCCCCTCGGGGACAGGGACAGATACGCAGTATTTT | CASSPSGTGTDTQYF
- | TRBJ2-7 | TRBV5-1 | TRBD1 | TGCGCCAGCAGCTCCCCCCAGGGGGTCCCTTCCGAGGAGTACTTC | CASSSPQGVPSEEYF
- | TRBJ1-1 | TRBV15 | - | TGTGCCACCAGCAGAGGGGGGGGGCTGAACACTGAAGCTTTCTTT | CATSRGGGLNTEAFF
- | TRBJ2-2 | TRBV30 | - | TGTGCCTGGAGTGTAATGGCCCGCGGCGGGGGGGAGCTGTTTTTT | CAWSVMARGGGELFF
- | TRBJ2-7 | TRBV5-1 | TRBD1 | TGCGCCAGCAGCTTGGGGGACAGAGCCTACGAGCAGTACTTC | CASSLGDRAYEQYF
- | TRBJ2-5 | TRBV9 | TRBD2 | TGTGCCAGCAGCGATCGACTAGCGGGGACTCAGTACTTC | CASSDRLAGTQYF
- | TRBJ2-2 | TRBV3-1/TRBV3-2 | TRBD2 | TGTGCCAGCAGCCGGGCAGCGGGGGGCACCGGGGAGCTGTTTTTT | CASSRAAGGTGELFF
- | TRBJ2-4 | TRBV5-1 | - | TGCGCCAGCAGCACGACCCAGCGAAACCGGGGGAACATTCAGTACTTC | CASSTTQRNRGNIQYF
- | TRBJ2-1 | TRBV6-1 | TRBD1 | TGTGCCAGCAGTGACCGAAAGGGGGCCGGTGAGCAGTTCTTC | CASSDRKGAGEQFF
- | TRBJ2-5 | TRBV30 | - | TGTGCCTGGACCCCGGGCGGGGTTCGGGAGACCCAGTACTTC | CAWTPGGVRETQYF
- | TRBJ1-3 | TRBV7-9 | - | TGTGCCAGCAGCTCCGCGGGCATTTCCGGAAACACCATATATTTT | CASSSAGISGNTIYF
- | TRBJ2-5 | TRBV7-9 | - | TGTGCCAGCACCTCGGCGGTTCAAGAGACCCAGTACTTC | CASTSAVQETQYF
- | TRBJ2-7 | TRBV6-6 | - | TGTGCCAGCAGTTACTCCCCCCCCGTCTACGAGCAGTACTTC | CASSYSPPVYEQYF
medium-sized | TRBJ1-6 | TRBV6-5 | TRBD1 | TGTGCCAGCAGGGACAGGGTGGGGCCCCGTTCACCCCTCCACTTT | CASRDRVGPRSPLHF
- | TRBJ2-3 | TRBV6-5 | TRBD2 | TGTGCCAGCAGTCGGGTTAGCGGGGGCACAGATACGCAGTATTTT | CASSRVSGGTDTQYF
- | TRBJ1-4 | TRBV9 | - | TGTGCCAGCAGCCCCCGGGGGGCTAATGAAAAACTGTTTTTT | CASSPRGANEKLFF
- | TRBJ2-1 | TRBV11-3 | TRBD2 | TGTGCCAGCACCCACCGGGGACTAGCGGGAGGGCGGGAGCAGTTCTTC | CASTHRGLAGGREQFF
- | TRBJ2-2 | TRBV11-2 | TRBD1 | TGTGCCAGCAGCTCGGACAGGACCACCGGGGAGCTGTTTTTT | CASSSDRTTGELFF
few | TRBJ1-1 | TRBV7-6 | - | TGTGCCAGCAGCCCCGCTGGGGCGAACACTGAAGCTTTCTTT | CASSPAGANTEAFF
- | TRBJ1-1 | TRBV5-4 | - | TGTGCCAGCAGCATGAGTCAACAGGGTGAAGCTTTCTTT | CASSMSQQGEAFF
- | TRBJ2-4 | TRBV19 | TRBD2 | TGTGCCAGTATTGGGACAAGCGGGAGTAACATTCAGTACTTC | CASIGTSGSNIQYF
- | TRBJ1-5 | TRBV6-2/TRBV6-3 | - | TGTGCCAGCAGTTACCCTTCGGCGGGGGCGGGCAATCAGCCCCAGCATTTT | CASSYPSAGAGNQPQHF
- | TRBJ2-7 | TRBV18 | TRBD2 | TGTGCCAGCTCCCCCGGGACTAGCGGGGCCGGGGGCTACGAGCAGTACTTC | CASSPGTSGAGGYEQYF
- | TRBJ1-6 | TRBV5-1 | TRBD1 | TGCGCCAGCAGACCCACAGGGGGGGGGAATTCACCCCTCCACTTT | CASRPTGGGNSPLHF
once | TRBJ1-2 | TRBV19 | - | TGTGCCAGTAGTATAGGGACGGCTCAGGGCGGCTACACCTTC | CASSIGTAQGGYTF
once | TRBJ2-7 | TRBV19 | TRBD2 | TGTGCCAGTAGCGGGGGGACCGGACCCGGCGAGCAGTACTTC | CASSGGTGPGEQYF
- | TRBJ1-1 | TRBV18 | TRBD1 | TGTGCCAGCTCAGCCCGGGACAGGGGTAGGGACACTGAAGCTTTCTTT | CASSARDRGRDTEAFF
- | TRBJ1-5 | TRBV27 | TRBD1 | TGTGCCAGCAGTCTAACAGGGGCCGAGCCCCAGCATTTT | CASSLTGAEPQHF
- | TRBJ1-5 | TRBV18 | - | TGTGCCAGCTCACCCGGGGAGGCAGGGAGTAATCAGCCCCAGCATTTT | CASSPGEAGSNQPQHF
- | TRBJ1-1 | TRBV27 | - | TGTGCCAGCAGCCCGATCCCGGGACCGGGAGCTCGCACTGAAGCTTTCTTT | CASSPIPGPGARTEAFF
- | TRBJ2-7 | TRBV7-6 | TRBD2 | TGTGCCAGCAGCCCAGGACTAGCGGGCTACGAGCAGTACTTC | CASSPGLAGYEQYF
- | TRBJ2-2 | TRBV27 | TRBD2 | TGTGCCAGCAGTTTTAGGCTAGCGGGAGATGGGTACACCGGGGAGCTGTTTTTT | CASSFRLAGDGYTGELFF
- | TRBJ2-3 | TRBV9 | - | TGTGCCAGCAGCGTAGGCCAGGTGGGGCCTACGCAGTATTTT | CASSVGQVGPTQYF
- | TRBJ2-5 | TRBV28 | - | TGTGCCAGCAGTTCTGGCAGGGGTAGAGAGACCCAGTACTTC | CASSSGRGRETQYF
- | TRBJ1-1 | TRBV30 | - | TGTGCCTGGGGGCCTCGGACAGCGAACACTGAAGCTTTCTTT | CAWGPRTANTEAFF
- | TRBJ2-7 | TRBV27 | - | TGTGCCAGCAGCCCACGGGGTACCTACGAGCAGTACTTC | CASSPRGTYEQYF
- | TRBJ2-1 | TRBV20-1 | TRBD1 | TGCAGTGCTAGTGTGGGACAGGGGGCCCAGTTCTTC | CSASVGQGAQFF
- | TRBJ2-7 | TRBV9 | TRBD1 | TGTGCCAGCACCCGAGACAGGGGATCCCGCTACGAGCAGTACTTC | CASTRDRGSRYEQYF
once | TRBJ2-3 | TRBV5-4 | - | TGTGCCAGCAGACCCAGGGGCCACACAGATACGCAGTATTTT | CASRPRGHTDTQYF
- | TRBJ2-3 | TRBV25-1 | - | TGTGCCAGCAGCGATCGAGTGGGACGGGGGACTAGCACAGATACGCAGTATTTT | CASSDRVGRGTSTDTQYF
once | TRBJ2-1 | TRBV10-3 | - | TGTGCCATCAGTGAGGGTAGTGGCGTGGGGAGCAATGAGCAGTTCTTC | CAISEGSGVGSNEQFF
- | TRBJ2-5 | TRBV5-1 | TRBD1 | TGCGCCAGCAGCCCACGACAGGGATGGGAGACCCAGTACTTC | CASSPRQGWETQYF
few | TRBJ1-1 | TRBV7-9 | TRBD1 | TGTGCCAGCAGCCCGCGGGTGACAGGGGCCACTGAAGCTTTCTTT | CASSPRVTGATEAFF
- | TRBJ1-1 | TRBV30 | - | TGTGCCTGGACCGGCCTGGGGGGGTACACTGAAGCTTTCTTT | CAWTGLGGYTEAFF
- | TRBJ1-4 | TRBV19 | - | TGTGCCAGTAGTCCCCCGGGCCTCCCGGGGGAAAAACTGTTTTTT | CASSPPGLPGEKLFF
- | TRBJ2-3 | TRBV29-1 | - | TGCAGCGGCAGGGTGGGAGATACGCAGTATTTT | CSGRVGDTQYF
once | TRBJ2-1 | TRBV4-2 | - | TGTGCCAGCAGCCAAGGGTGGGCTCCTGGGGAGCAGTTCTTC | CASSQGWAPGEQFF
- | TRBJ2-1 | TRBV7-9 | - | TGTGCCAGCAGCCCCCGACCGGGGCAGTTCTTC | CASSPRPGQFF
- | TRBJ2-7 | TRBV29-1 | TRBD1 | TGCAGCGCCGCTCGGGACAGGGGCTCCTACGAGCAGTACTTC | CSAARDRGSYEQYF
- | TRBJ2-3 | TRBV24-1 | TRBD1 | TGTGCCACCAGTGACCCCCGGACAGGGGCTGCAGATACGCAGTATTTT | CATSDPRTGAADTQYF